The 29 T cell receptor beta chains listed next were all sequenced from one sample in a study of cytomegalovirus exposure and HLA in healthy donors. The PCR employed 60 Vbeta primers together with 13 Jbeta primers. Sequencing used immunoSEQ multiplex PCR; TCRdb keeps in-frame clones, though not all of them. The table includes some 150,000 clones, around four fifths detected once. The sequenced sample consisted of PBMCs. These receptors all stem from a woman in her fifties or sixties in good health and CMV-seropositive.

This rearrangement joins TRBV7-3 to TRBJ1-1, with no clear D. Germline CDR1 reads SGHTA; CDR2 reads FQGTGA. Trimming took 1 base from V and 4 from J, leaving 7 bases between them. The CDR3 runs to 13 residues. The CDR3 nucleotides are TGTGCCAGCAGCTTAAGACGCGGCACTGAAGCTTTCTTT. Its protein product is CASSLRRGTEAFF.

This chain joins TRBV30 and TRBJ1-1; D remains ambiguous. From germline, CDR1 is GTSNPN and CDR2 SVGIG (reference sequence). The CDR3 totals 13 residues. Trimming cost V 2 bases and J 3 bases, with 10 bases left between them. The CDR3 bases are TGTGCCTGGAGTTGGCAGTCCTACACTGAAGCTTTCTTT. This sequence encodes CAWSWQSYTEAFF.

This clone appeared a few times. The gene calls are TRBV28 and TRBJ1-2, with 12 bases that match TRBD1. Germline CDR1 MDHEN, CDR2 SYDVKM. The CDR3 has 14 amino acids. V dropped 4 bases and J dropped 8; count of bases not matched to a gene: 5. CDR3 nucleotides: TGTGCCAGCAGTTGGGGACAGGGGGCTAGCGGCTACACCTTC. Protein sequence: CASSWGQGASGYTF.

J is TRBJ1-2 and V is TRBV2, with 10 nucleotides matching TRBD1. The CDR3 is 14 residues long. Germline V CDR1 and CDR2: SNHLY, FYNNEI. Trimming took 8 bases from V and 6 from J; bases not matched to a gene: 9. The CDR3 DNA reads TGTGCCAGCGGACGCGACAGGGGGCGCAATGGCTACACCTTC. Its protein is CASGRDRGRNGYTF.

The genes are TRBV7-2 and TRBJ2-3, with D possibly being TRBD2 (6 bases). CDR3 length equals 17 residues. V was pared by 5 bases and J by 6 bases, with 24 bases between. Germline V gene sequence: CDR1 SGHTA, CDR2 FQGNSA. CDR3 sequence: CASSPTSVEGGDDTQYF. Written as DNA, the CDR3 is TGTGCCAGCAGCCCGACCTCCGTTGAGGGCGGGGATGATACGCAGTATTTT.

As regards this clone: At one end the junction does not follow the germline gene, possibly because of a read error. V and J are TRBV6-1 and TRBJ2-4, with 9 bases identical to TRBD1. This CDR3 spans 18 amino acids. Germline V gene lookup returns CDR1 MNHNS and CDR2 SASEGT. The CDR3 region is CASSQGTGRGIAKNSQYF. CDR3 bases: TGTGCCAGCAGTCAAGGGACAGGGCGGGGGATAGCCAAAAACAGTCAGTACTTC.

V gene TRBV5-1 combines with J gene TRBJ1-2, with unresolved D. Germline V gives CDR1 SGHRS, CDR2 YFSETQ. The CDR3 loop spans 14 amino acids. Trimming took off 0 bases at V and 1 base at J, with 7 bases between the two ends. The CDR3: CASSLGQRNYGYTF. The CDR3 coding sequence is TGCGCCAGCAGCTTGGGGCAGCGTAACTATGGCTACACCTTC.

The chain uses TRBV14 and TRBJ2-3, with a possible D match to TRBD1 (7 bases). The V and J ends lost 0 bases and 5 bases respectively, with 27 bases between them. Germline CDR1 and CDR2: SGHDN and FVKESK. The CDR3 is 20 amino acids. The CDR3 protein is CASSQEPPGTALGGRDTQYF. Written as DNA, the CDR3 is TGTGCCAGCAGCCAAGAGCCTCCCGGGACAGCTTTGGGGGGTCGAGATACGCAGTATTTT.

The chain carries TRBV19 and TRBJ1-4; 7 bases fit TRBD1. The CDR3 length is 14 residues. V was pared by 6 bases and J by 14 bases, with 15 bases of the junction left unmatched. CDR1 and CDR2 (germline): LNHDA, SQIVND (reference sequence). The CDR3 region has the DNA TGTGCCAGTAGCGACCCGGGACAGAAACTTCATCTGTTTTTT. It specifies CASSDPGQKLHLFF.

The rearrangement uses TRBV27 and TRBJ2-7, with 7 nucleotides matching TRBD1. CDR1 and CDR2 (germline): MNHEY, SMNVEV (reference sequence). With V trimmed by 3 bases and J by 2 bases, 4 bases remained unmatched. This CDR3 spans 14 amino acids. The CDR3 spells CASSFSGQPYEQYF. CDR3 nucleotide sequence: TGTGCCAGCAGTTTCTCGGGACAGCCCTACGAGCAGTACTTC.

On this clone: The germline gene is not matched at one end of the junction; a read error may be the cause. The chain couples TRBV7-7 to TRBJ2-2, with D perhaps TRBD2 (5 bases). The CDR3 runs to 16 residues. Looked up from germline, CDR1 is SSHAT and CDR2 is FNYEAQ (reference sequence). The chain's CDR3 is CASSLASHINTGELFF. CDR3 in DNA: TGTGCTAGCAGCTTAGCTAGCCACATTAACACCGGGGAGCTGTTTTTT.

The chain links TRBV7-9 to TRBJ1-1; D unclear. V lost 3 bases to trimming and J lost 3 bases, with 8 bases between them. CDR1 and CDR2 from the germline V gene are SEHNR and FQNEAQ (reference sequence). CDR3 length equals 13 residues. CDR3 residues: CASSFSLDTEAFF. The CDR3 DNA reads TGTGCCAGCAGCTTCAGTTTGGACACTGAAGCTTTCTTT.

This chain connects TRBV30 to TRBJ1-1; D not resolved. Trimming stripped 5 bases from V and 0 bases from J, with 7 bases between. This CDR3 contains 12 residues. Germline loops: CDR1 GTSNPN, CDR2 SVGIG (reference sequence). In DNA, the CDR3 is TGTGCCTGGTCCCCCATGAACACTGAAGCTTTCTTT. It is translated as CAWSPMNTEAFF.

The V gene is TRBV2, the J gene TRBJ1-2, with D possibly TRBD1 on 6 matching bases. Between the trimmed V and J ends, which lost 7 bases and 6 bases, there was a span of 21 bases. The CDR3 extends over 15 amino acids. Looked up from germline, CDR1 is SNHLY and CDR2 is FYNNEI. DNA of the CDR3: TGTGCCAGCACGCCGCAGGGGTGGGAGGGCGATGGCTACACCTTC. As protein: CASTPQGWEGDGYTF.

This chain connects TRBV7-8 to TRBJ1-2; D unclear. This CDR3 has 15 amino acids. The V gene's germline CDR1 is SGHVS and CDR2 FQNEAQ. Trimming stripped 1 base from V and 5 bases from J, with 14 bases between. For the CDR3, the DNA is TGTGCCAGCAGCTTAGAGGGAGTCCCAGCATATGGCTACACCTTC. This codes for CASSLEGVPAYGYTF. Full variable domain (rest looked up from reference TRBV7-8 and TRBJ1-2): GAGVSQSPRYKVAKRGQDVALRCDPISGHVSLFWYQQALGQGPEFLTYFQNEAQLDKSGLPSDRFFAERPEGSVSTLKIQRTQQEDSAVYLCASSLEGVPAYGYTFGSGTRLTVV.

The rearrangement joins TRBV18 to TRBJ1-5; possible D gene TRBD1, 6 bases. In germline, CDR1 is KGHSH, CDR2 LQKENI. Trimming removed 3 bases at V and 5 bases at J, with 14 bases between. CDR3 length equals 15 residues. This CDR3 is CASSPTGSPYQPQHF. DNA for the CDR3: TGTGCCAGCTCACCGACAGGATCTCCTTATCAGCCCCAGCATTTT. The variable domain in full, with the rest retrieved from reference TRBV18 and TRBJ1-5, is NAGVMQNPRHLVRRRGQEARLRCSPMKGHSHVYWYRQLPEEGLKFMVYLQKENIIDESGMPKERFSAEFPKEGPSILRIQQVVRGDSAAYFCASSPTGSPYQPQHFGDGTRLSIL.

The chain carries TRBV2 and TRBJ2-1; D may be TRBD2 (6 bases). The germline CDR1 and CDR2 sequences are SNHLY and FYNNEI. The CDR3 sequence is 15 residues long. V was pared by 6 bases and J by 8 bases, with 20 bases between. CDR3 region: CASRPGTLDADEQFF. In DNA, the CDR3 is TGTGCCAGCAGACCCGGGACTCTCGACGCGGATGAGCAGTTCTTC.

The chain links TRBV27 to TRBJ1-2; D gene unclear. Trimming shortened V by 5 bases and J by 4 bases, and 14 bases separated the two germline ends. The CDR3 spans 14 residues. The germline gives CDR1 MNHEY, CDR2 SMNVEV (reference sequence). The CDR3, as DNA: TGTGCCAGCAGTCGGGGTAATCCCGCCTATGGCTACACCTTC. Its protein is CASSRGNPAYGYTF.

This chain connects TRBV10-2 to TRBJ1-1, with D unresolved. With 7 bases removed from V and 1 base from J, the gap between germline ends came to 10 bases. The germline V gene has CDR1 WSHSY and CDR2 SAAADI. This CDR3 comprises 13 residues. The CDR3 DNA reads TGCGCCAGCAAGGAAACAGCGAACACTGAAGCTTTCTTT. Translation: CASKETANTEAFF.

The V and J genes are TRBV28 and TRBJ1-4; 8 nucleotides line up with TRBD1. CDR1 and CDR2 (germline): MDHEN, SYDVKM. This CDR3 comprises 15 residues. J was trimmed by 8 bases and V by 1 base; bases with no gene match: 6. CDR3 in amino acids: CASSLFGTGDEKLFF. CDR3 bases: TGTGCCAGCAGTTTATTCGGGACAGGCGACGAAAAACTGTTTTTT.

This clone was seen more than once but under ten times. This chain links TRBV7-9 with TRBJ1-4; 7 nucleotides line up with TRBD1. V gave up 3 bases and J gave up 6 bases; unmatched junction bases: 13. This CDR3 has 17 residues. CDR1 and CDR2 (germline): SEHNR, FQNEAQ (reference sequence). The CDR3 bases are TGTGCCAGCAGCTTCCTCCAGGGGGGATCCCGGGATGAAAAACTGTTTTTT. Translated, it gives CASSFLQGGSRDEKLFF.

This clone was found once. The rearrangement links TRBV5-6 to TRBJ2-1, with D perhaps matching TRBD1 (5 bases). CDR3 length: 12 amino acids. The germline gives CDR1 SGHDT, CDR2 YYEEEE. V lost 4 bases and J lost 5, with 7 bases in between. CDR3 loop: CASSLTDNEQFF. CDR3 bases: TGTGCCAGCAGCCTGACAGACAATGAGCAGTTCTTC.

This chain connects TRBV29-1 to TRBJ2-4; 10 nucleotides align to TRBD1. After removal of 6 bases from V and 6 bases from J, the junction contained 5 bases not matched to a gene. The CDR3 loop spans 13 amino acids. Germline V gives CDR1 SQVTM, CDR2 ANQGSEA. CDR3 amino acids: CSVGQGFSNIQYF. CDR3 bases: TGCAGCGTGGGACAGGGGTTCTCAAACATTCAGTACTTC.

The chain couples TRBV7-8 to TRBJ2-1, with TRBD2 matching 7 bases. J lost 6 bases, V lost 5 bases, and 7 bases had no gene match. Per the germline V gene, CDR1 is SGHVS and CDR2 is FQNEAQ. The CDR3 sequence is 14 residues long. CDR3 region: CASSRAGLFNEQFF. As DNA, the CDR3 is TGTGCCAGCAGCAGAGCGGGACTTTTCAATGAGCAGTTCTTC. Variable domain in full (rest from reference TRBV7-8 and TRBJ2-1): GAGVSQSPRYKVAKRGQDVALRCDPISGHVSLFWYQQALGQGPEFLTYFQNEAQLDKSGLPSDRFFAERPEGSVSTLKIQRTQQEDSAVYLCASSRAGLFNEQFFGPGTRLTVL.

This clone has just one count. J is TRBJ2-1 and V is TRBV6-6, with 8 bases fitting TRBD1. The CDR3 totals 13 residues. Germline assignment: CDR1 MNHNY and CDR2 SVGAGI (reference sequence). Trimming took 0 bases from V and 10 from J; bases not matched to a gene: 2. In nucleotides, the CDR3 is TGTGCCAGCAGTTACTCCCGGACAGGGGAGCAGTTCTTC. Translation gives CASSYSRTGEQFF.

The J gene is TRBJ2-1, the V gene TRBV7-9, with TRBD2 matching over 15 bases. The CDR3 is 18 residues long. Germline V gene lookup returns CDR1 SEHNR and CDR2 FQNEAQ (reference sequence). V gave up 2 bases and J gave up 4 bases; unmatched junction bases: 6. The CDR3 protein is CASSLWSGLAGGYNEQFF. CDR3 in DNA: TGTGCCAGCAGCTTATGGTCCGGACTAGCGGGAGGGTACAATGAGCAGTTCTTC.

The chain recombines TRBV2 with TRBJ2-7; no reliable D call. CDR1 is SNHLY and CDR2 is FYNNEI in the germline V gene. V lost 6 bases, J lost 4 bases, and 7 bases lay in between. This CDR3 has 11 residues. The CDR3 DNA sequence: TGTGCCAGCAGACAGATTTACGAGCAGTACTTC. Protein product: CASRQIYEQYF.

This chain links TRBV28 with TRBJ2-2, with 10 positions matching TRBD2. CDR3 length equals 15 residues. The germline V gene encodes CDR1 MDHEN and CDR2 SYDVKM. V lost 6 bases and J lost 7; bases outside the gene matches: 8. The CDR3 region has the DNA TGTGCCAGCAGGCTACGGCTAGCGGGAGTCGGGGAGCTGTTTTTT. It specifies CASRLRLAGVGELFF.

This chain links TRBV2 with TRBJ1-5, with 10 bases aligning to TRBD1. The V segment lost 6 bases and the J segment 0 bases; nucleotides outside the gene matches: 11. The germline CDR1 and CDR2 sequences are SNHLY and FYNNEI. This CDR3 contains 18 residues. CDR3 nucleotides: TGTGCCAGCAGGCCCCGGGACAGGGGACTCTATAGCAATCAGCCCCAGCATTTT. Its protein is CASRPRDRGLYSNQPQHF.